This TCR beta chain was sequenced during a study of Ad26.COV2.S vaccination and SARS-CoV-2 variants. Looking at the study overall: Among those in the COV1001 Ad26.COV2.S trial arm was the donor.

Overall study findings and caveats: Responses of spike-specific T cells (both CD8+ and CD4+) reportedly showed substantial breadth after vaccination.

Noted treatment: some 20 received Ad26.COV2.S at low or high dose, single or two shots; 5 received placebo; per-sample allocation not given. Samples analyzed were those drawn on day 63 after the first vaccine or placebo injection. The CDR3 contains 17 residues. Losses at the gene ends were 2 bases for V and 2 bases for J; bases not matched to a gene: 12. CDR1 and CDR2 from the germline V gene are GTSNPN and SVGIG (reference sequence). Sequencing used immunoSEQ multiplex PCR; TCRdb keeps in-frame clones, though not all of them. The top ten hold about 2.4% of the sample, which has about 450,000 clones, about 88% seen once. Details on this clone: Antigen: not known.

The material sequenced was peripheral blood, taken in a trial of Ad26.COV2.S vaccine versus placebo. The chain couples TRBV30 to TRBJ2-5, with 9 bases that match TRBD2. This clonotype originated in a person between 18 and 59 years old who received the Ad26.COV2.S COVID-19 vaccine or a placebo. CDR3: CAWSPTGVAGAQETQYF. CDR3 coding DNA: TGTGCCTGGAGTCCTACGGGGGTAGCGGGAGCGCAAGAGACCCAGTACTTC.